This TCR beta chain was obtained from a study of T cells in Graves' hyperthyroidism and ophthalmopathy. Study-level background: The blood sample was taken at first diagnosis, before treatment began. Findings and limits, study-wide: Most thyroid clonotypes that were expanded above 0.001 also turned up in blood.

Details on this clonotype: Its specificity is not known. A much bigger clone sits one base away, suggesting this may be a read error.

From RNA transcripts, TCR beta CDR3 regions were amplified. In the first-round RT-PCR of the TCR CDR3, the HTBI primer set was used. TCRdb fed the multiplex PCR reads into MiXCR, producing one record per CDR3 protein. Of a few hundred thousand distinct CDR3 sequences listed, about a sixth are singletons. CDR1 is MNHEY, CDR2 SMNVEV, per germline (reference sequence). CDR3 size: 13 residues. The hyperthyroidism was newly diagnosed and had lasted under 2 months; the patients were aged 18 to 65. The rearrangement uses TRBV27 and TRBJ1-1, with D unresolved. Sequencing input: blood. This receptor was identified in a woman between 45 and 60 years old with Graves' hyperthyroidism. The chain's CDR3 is CASSAQWNAEAFF. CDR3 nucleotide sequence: TGTGCCAGCAGTGCCCAGTGGAACGCTGAAGCTTTCTTT.